The next 10 T cell receptor beta chains were all read from a single sample in a study of blood T cell repertoires in COVID-19. Only in-frame clones appear in the TCRdb table, and some are missing; sequencing was by immunoSEQ multiplex PCR. The sample holds over 400,000 clones, roughly 88% seen once. The material sequenced was peripheral blood. These receptor sequences come from a human donor in a cohort sampled during active COVID-19.

The gene calls are TRBV5-6 and TRBJ2-7, with TRBD2 matching over 7 bases. In germline, CDR1 is SGHDT, CDR2 YYEEEE. Trimming at V came to 4 bases and at J to 1 base, leaving 8 bases not matched to a gene. The CDR3 covers 15 residues. Here the CDR3 DNA reads TGTGCCAGCAGCCCCCCGGGGCGGGAGTCCTACGAGCAGTACTTC. Translation: CASSPPGRESYEQYF.

CDR3 in amino acids: CASSPPGTGGEHEQYF. The CDR3 bases are TGTGCCAGCTCACCACCTGGCACAGGGGGCGAGCACGAGCAGTACTTC. V gene TRBV18 combines with J gene TRBJ2-7; 9 positions agree with TRBD1. Germline CDR1 is KGHSH and CDR2 is LQKENI. The CDR3 covers 16 residues. The V gene end was trimmed by 0 bases and the J gene end by 5 bases; junction bases not matched to a gene: 8. Using reference TRBV18 and TRBJ2-7 for the parts outside the CDR3, the full variable domain is NAGVMQNPRHLVRRRGQEARLRCSPMKGHSHVYWYRQLPEEGLKFMVYLQKENIIDESGMPKERFSAEFPKEGPSILRIQQVVRGDSAAYFCASSPPGTGGEHEQYFGPGTRLTVT.

The chain joins TRBV6-5 to TRBJ1-1; perhaps TRBD1 as D (6 bases). The CDR3 extends over 13 amino acids. Germline-derived CDR1 and CDR2 are MNHEY and SVGAGI. The V end was cut by 10 bases, the J end by 5 bases, with 17 bases between. The CDR3 DNA is TGTGCCACAACCAGGGGAGAGCGAACTGAAGCTTTCTTT. This gives the protein CATTRGERTEAFF.

The chain uses TRBV6-5 and TRBJ2-5; TRBD1 matches at 11 bases. The CDR3 has 15 amino acids. Germline CDR1 and CDR2: MNHEY and SVGAGI. Losses at the gene ends were 4 bases for V and 5 bases for J; bases not matched to a gene: 6. This CDR3 is CASSSDRGLGETQYF. The CDR3, as DNA: TGTGCCAGCAGTTCGGACAGGGGGCTAGGGGAGACCCAGTACTTC.

The chain uses TRBV10-2 and TRBJ2-7; tentatively, D is TRBD2 (7 bases). Germline CDR1 and CDR2: WSHSY and SAAADI. The CDR3 totals 18 residues. With 0 bases removed from V and 2 bases from J, the gap between germline ends came to 20 bases. The CDR3 spells CASSESSWGGRIPYEQYF. The CDR3 DNA sequence: TGCGCCAGCAGTGAGTCGTCCTGGGGGGGCCGCATTCCCTACGAGCAGTACTTC.

The V and J genes are TRBV7-3 and TRBJ2-2; a weak D match, TRBD1 (5 bases). This CDR3 spans 16 amino acids. Trimming stripped 1 base from V and 4 bases from J, with 13 bases between. CDR1 and CDR2 from the germline V gene are SGHTA and FQGTGA. The CDR3 loop is CASSLNRPGSTGELFF. CDR3 bases: TGTGCCAGCAGCTTAAATCGCCCAGGGTCCACCGGGGAGCTGTTTTTT. The full variable domain, in which reference TRBV7-3 and TRBJ2-2 provide the parts outside the CDR3, is GAGVSQTPSNKVTEKGKYVELRCDPISGHTALYWYRQSLGQGPEFLIYFQGTGAADDSGLPNDRFFAVRPEGSVSTLKIQRTERGDSAVYLCASSLNRPGSTGELFFGEGSRLTVL.

The chain combines TRBV4-1 with TRBJ2-1; tentatively, D is TRBD2 (6 bases). Trimming cost V 4 bases and J 7 bases, with 14 bases left between them. The germline gives CDR1 MGHRA, CDR2 YSYEKL. There are 14 residues in the CDR3. The CDR3 region has the DNA TGCGCCAGCAGCCCCGGAGGGAAAATGAATGAGCAGTTCTTC. This gives the protein CASSPGGKMNEQFF.

The chain joins TRBV5-1 to TRBJ1-2; 9 bases fit TRBD1. With V trimmed by 6 bases and J by 8 bases, 14 bases remained unmatched. CDR3 length: 15 amino acids. Germline CDR1 is SGHRS and CDR2 is YFSETQ. The CDR3 region is CASNTLGTGREGYTF. The CDR3 DNA is TGCGCCAGCAACACCCTTGGGACAGGGCGGGAAGGCTACACCTTC. Looking up the rest from reference TRBV5-1 and TRBJ1-2 gives the full variable domain: KAGVTQTPRYLIKTRGQQVTLSCSPISGHRSVSWYQQTPGQGLQFLFEYFSETQRNKGNFPGRFSGRQFSNSRSEMNVSTLELGDSALYLCASNTLGTGREGYTFGSGTRLTVV.

V is TRBV28 and J is TRBJ1-2; TRBD1 matches at 8 bases. Unmatched junction bases numbered 6, after V lost 5 bases and J lost 4 bases. Germline-derived CDR1 and CDR2 are MDHEN and SYDVKM. The CDR3 runs 14 residues. CDR3: CASSNGQGFYGYTF. CDR3 in DNA: TGTGCCAGCAGTAATGGACAGGGTTTCTATGGCTACACCTTC.

The chain uses TRBV30 and TRBJ1-6; D perhaps matches TRBD1 (5 bases). The CDR3 spans 14 residues. Trimming left V 1 base short and J 10 bases short, with 14 bases between. The V gene's germline CDR1 is GTSNPN and CDR2 SVGIG (reference sequence). The CDR3 spells CAWSGGLLDSPLHF. The CDR3 coding sequence is TGTGCCTGGAGTGGGGGCCTGTTAGACTCACCCCTCCACTTT.